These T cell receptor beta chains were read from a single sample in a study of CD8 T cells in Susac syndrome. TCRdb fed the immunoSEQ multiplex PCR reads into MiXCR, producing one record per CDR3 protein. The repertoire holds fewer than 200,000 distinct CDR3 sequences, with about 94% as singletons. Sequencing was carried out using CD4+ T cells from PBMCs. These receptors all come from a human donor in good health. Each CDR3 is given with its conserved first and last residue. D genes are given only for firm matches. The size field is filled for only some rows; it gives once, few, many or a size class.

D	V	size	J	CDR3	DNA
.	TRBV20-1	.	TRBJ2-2	CSASGGNTGELFF	TGCAGTGCTAGCGGGGGGAACACCGGGGAGCTGTTTTTT
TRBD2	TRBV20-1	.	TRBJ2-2	CSARALGGRSTGELFF	TGCAGTGCTAGGGCCCTAGGCGGGAGGAGCACCGGGGAGCTGTTTTTT
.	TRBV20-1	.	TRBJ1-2	CSARVLKVVYGYTF	TGCAGTGCTAGAGTGTTGAAGGTAGTCTATGGCTACACCTTC
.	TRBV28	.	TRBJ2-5	CASSPLLGGETQYF	TGTGCCAGCAGCCCCCTTTTGGGCGGCGAGACCCAGTACTTC
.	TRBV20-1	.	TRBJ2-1	CSARGADFSYNEQFF	TGCAGTGCTAGGGGAGCGGATTTCTCCTACAATGAGCAGTTCTTC
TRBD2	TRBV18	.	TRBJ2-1	CASSPRGGSNEQFF	TGTGCCAGCTCACCACGGGGCGGGAGTAATGAGCAGTTCTTC
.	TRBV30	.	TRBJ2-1	CAWRGLAGRQFF	TGTGCCTGGAGAGGGCTGGCCGGGCGGCAGTTCTTC
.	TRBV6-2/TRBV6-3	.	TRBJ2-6	CASSLYGGASSGANVLTF	TGTGCCAGCAGCCTCTATGGGGGCGCTAGCTCTGGGGCCAACGTCCTGACTTTC
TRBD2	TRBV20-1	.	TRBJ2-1	CSARATSGGSKQFF	TGCAGTGCTAGGGCCACTTCCGGGGGGAGTAAGCAGTTCTTC
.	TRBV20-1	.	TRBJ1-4	CSARSEKLFF	TGCAGTGCTAGAAGTGAAAAACTGTTTTTT
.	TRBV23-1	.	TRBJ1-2	CASSPQGCAYGYTF	TGCGCCAGCAGTCCACAGGGATGTGCCTATGGCTACACCTTC
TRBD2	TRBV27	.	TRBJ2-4	CASSLTGLGGNIQYF	TGTGCCAGCAGTTTGACGGGACTAGGGGGAAACATTCAGTACTTC
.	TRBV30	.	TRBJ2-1	CAYLADGGGSYNEQFF	TGTGCCTACCTTGCGGATGGGGGAGGATCGTACAATGAGCAGTTCTTC
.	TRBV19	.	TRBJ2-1	CASSRGQSAQFF	TGTGCCAGTAGTAGAGGACAGAGCGCGCAGTTCTTC
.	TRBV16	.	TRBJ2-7	CASSQWRGSVYEQYF	TGTGCCAGCAGCCAATGGAGGGGGTCAGTCTACGAGCAGTACTTC
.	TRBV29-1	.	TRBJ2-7	CSVLGWTGDYEQYF	TGCAGCGTTCTAGGTTGGACGGGAGACTACGAGCAGTACTTC
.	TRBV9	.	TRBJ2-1	CASSADWHSSYNEQFF	TGTGCCAGCAGCGCCGACTGGCATAGCTCCTACAATGAGCAGTTCTTC
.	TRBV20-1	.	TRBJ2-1	CSAPRRSGTYNEQFF	TGCAGTGCCCCCCGCCGTAGCGGTACCTACAATGAGCAGTTCTTC
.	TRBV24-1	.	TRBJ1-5	CATSDSGHSNQPQHF	TGTGCCACCAGTGACTCGGGACACAGCAATCAGCCCCAGCATTTT
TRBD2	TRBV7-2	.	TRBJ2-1	CASSFVGGPVEQFF	TGTGCCAGCAGCTTTGTGGGAGGGCCGGTTGAGCAGTTCTTC
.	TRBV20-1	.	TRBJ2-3	CSASGAPGDTQYF	TGCAGTGCTAGCGGGGCTCCAGGGGATACGCAGTATTTT
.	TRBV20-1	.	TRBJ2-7	CSASPGTPHEQYF	TGCAGTGCTAGCCCCGGGACACCGCATGAGCAGTACTTC
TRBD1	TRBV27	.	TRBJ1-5	CATAQDRGVGNQPQHF	TGTGCCACCGCCCAGGACAGGGGAGTTGGCAATCAGCCCCAGCATTTT
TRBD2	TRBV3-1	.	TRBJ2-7	CASSQDALADLSYEQYF	TGTGCCAGCAGCCAAGATGCCCTAGCGGATCTCTCCTACGAGCAGTACTTC
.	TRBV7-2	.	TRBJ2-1	CASSLMGSGLNEQFF	TGTGCCAGCAGCTTAATGGGTAGCGGCCTCAATGAGCAGTTCTTC
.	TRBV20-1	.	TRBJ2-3	CSAPSHPTTDTQYF	TGCAGTGCTCCTAGTCATCCCACCACAGATACGCAGTATTTT
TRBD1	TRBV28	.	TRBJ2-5	CASSFKGAYQETQYF	TGTGCCAGCAGTTTTAAGGGGGCATACCAAGAGACCCAGTACTTC
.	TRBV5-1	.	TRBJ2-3	CASSFRWGSSADTQYF	TGCGCCAGCAGCTTTCGATGGGGTTCGAGTGCAGATACGCAGTATTTT
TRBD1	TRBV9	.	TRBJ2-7	CASSIRTGGTDEQYF	TGTGCCAGCAGCATCCGGACAGGGGGGACCGACGAGCAGTACTTC
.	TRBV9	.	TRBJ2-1	CASSFLAEGALDEQFF	TGTGCCAGCAGCTTCTTAGCGGAGGGGGCTCTCGATGAGCAGTTCTTC
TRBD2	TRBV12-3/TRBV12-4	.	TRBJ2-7	CASSTRLAGVSYEQYF	TGTGCCAGCAGCACAAGACTAGCGGGCGTCTCCTACGAGCAGTACTTC
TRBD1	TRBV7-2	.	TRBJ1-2	CASSPRQGNYGYTF	TGTGCCAGCAGCCCGAGACAGGGGAACTATGGCTACACCTTC
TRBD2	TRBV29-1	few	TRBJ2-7	CSGGLAGGGEQYF	TGCAGCGGGGGACTAGCGGGAGGAGGCGAGCAGTACTTC
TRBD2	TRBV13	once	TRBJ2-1	CASSFKRGSYNEQFF	TGTGCCAGCAGCTTCAAGCGGGGCTCCTACAATGAGCAGTTCTTC
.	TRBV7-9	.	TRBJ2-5	CASSLGAGAYVETQYF	TGTGCCAGCAGCTTAGGCGCCGGGGCGTATGTGGAGACCCAGTACTTC
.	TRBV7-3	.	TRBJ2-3	CASSLIRTSGKTDTQYF	TGTGCCAGCAGCTTAATTAGGACGTCGGGCAAAACAGATACGCAGTATTTT
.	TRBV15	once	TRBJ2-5	CATSRARETQYF	TGTGCCACCAGCAGAGCTCGAGAGACCCAGTACTTC
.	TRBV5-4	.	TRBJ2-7	CASRFGGSYEQYF	TGTGCCAGCAGATTTGGGGGCTCCTACGAGCAGTACTTC
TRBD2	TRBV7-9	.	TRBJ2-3	CASSSGLAETDTQYF	TGTGCCAGCAGCTCCGGACTAGCGGAAACAGATACGCAGTATTTT
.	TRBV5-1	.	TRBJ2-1	CASSLERSNEQFF	TGCGCCAGCAGCTTGGAGCGGTCTAATGAGCAGTTCTTC
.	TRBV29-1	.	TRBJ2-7	CSAARTGGNYEQYF	TGCAGCGCAGCCCGGACTGGGGGGAACTACGAGCAGTACTTC
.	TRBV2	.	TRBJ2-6	CASSGPVSGANVLTF	TGTGCCAGCAGTGGGCCGGTCTCTGGGGCCAACGTCCTGACTTTC
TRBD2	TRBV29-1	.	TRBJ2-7	CSVELAGPYEQYF	TGCAGCGTTGAACTAGCGGGCCCCTACGAGCAGTACTTC
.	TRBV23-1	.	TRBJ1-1	CASSPGTMNTEAFF	TGCGCCAGCAGTCCGGGCACTATGAACACTGAAGCTTTCTTT